The sequence of this T cell receptor beta chain was determined in a study of graft-versus-host responses after intestinal transplantation. Note on this clone: Its antigen is not identified. The junction departs from germline at one end; a sequencing error may be responsible.

The germline CDR1 and CDR2 sequences are MNHEY and SMNVEV (reference sequence). This CDR3 has 13 amino acids. Generated by immunoSEQ multiplex PCR, the TCRdb table keeps only in-frame clones and is missing some. The sample carries about 110,000 clones, roughly 95% recorded once. The chain employs TRBV27 and TRBJ1-1; D is uncertain. Sequencing was performed on unstimulated CD8+ T cells sorted from spleen or lymph node cells, taken before intestinal transplant. The sequence came from a human donor who received an intestinal transplant. The CDR3 protein is CASSLSPRAEAFF. The CDR3 DNA follows: TGTGCCAGCAGTCTATCTCCACGGGCTGAAGCTTTCTTT.